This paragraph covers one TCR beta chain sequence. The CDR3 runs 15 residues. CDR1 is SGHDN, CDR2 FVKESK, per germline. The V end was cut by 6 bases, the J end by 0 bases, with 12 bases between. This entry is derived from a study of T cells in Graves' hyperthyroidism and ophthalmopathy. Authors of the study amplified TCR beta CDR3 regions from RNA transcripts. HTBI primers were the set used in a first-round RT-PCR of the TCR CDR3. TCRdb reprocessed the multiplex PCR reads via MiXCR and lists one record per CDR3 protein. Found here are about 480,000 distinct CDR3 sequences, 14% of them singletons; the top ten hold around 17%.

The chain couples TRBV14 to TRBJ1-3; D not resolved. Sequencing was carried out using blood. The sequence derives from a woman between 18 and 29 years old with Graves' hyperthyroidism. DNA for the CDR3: TGTGCCAGCAGGCCACGTATGAGCTCTGGAAACACCATATATTTT. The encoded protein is CASRPRMSSGNTIYF.